The clone carrying this T cell receptor (beta chain) was counted only a few times. Its target is not known. This sample was included in a study of cytomegalovirus exposure and HLA in healthy donors. Findings and limits, study-wide: Earlier analysis found most TCR beta V segments productive about 87% or about 30% of the time. Researchers counted some 150 TCR beta chains as cytomegalovirus-associated.

PCR amplification relied on 60 Vbeta primers (plus 13 Jbeta primers). Using immunoSEQ multiplex PCR, the repertoire was profiled, and TCRdb retains in-frame clones only, with some absent. The sample gives 90,000 to 140,000 clones, more than 60% of which show up once; about 9.1% is in the top ten. Germline-derived CDR1 and CDR2 are MGHDK and SYGVNS. The CDR3 contains 14 residues. J was trimmed by 7 bases and V by 6 bases; bases with no gene match: 7. Sequences were obtained from PBMCs. This TCR came from a woman between 40 and 55 years old in good health and CMV-seropositive. The rearrangement links TRBV25-1 to TRBJ1-4; the match to TRBD1 covers 8 bases. The CDR3 DNA is TGTGCCAGCAGCTTAATGACAGGGGTTGAAAAACTGTTTTTT. Protein product: CASSLMTGVEKLFF.